These 11 T cell receptor beta chains were sequenced from one sample in a study of cytomegalovirus exposure and HLA in healthy donors (TCRdb year 2017). The library was built by means of the immunoSEQ multiplex PCR assay. The multiplex PCR relied on a mix of 60 forward primers for TCR Vbeta segments and 13 reverse primers for TCR Jbeta segments. TCRdb stores this immuneACCESS table with in-frame sequences only. Part of the clones is absent; in the studies checked, under half of the shortfall reflects unresolved V genes, and no reason is known for the rest. The sample table lists approximately 160,000 clones, about 64% of them with a count of one. Roughly 1.4% of the sample goes to the ten largest clones. Sequencing input: PBMCs. Receptors originate from a man aged 50 or older in good health and CMV-seronegative.

This chain links TRBV4-3 with TRBJ2-3, with 7 bases lining up with TRBD1. V lost 0 bases and J lost 1; bases outside the gene matches: 4. Germline CDR1 LGHNA, CDR2 YSLEER. The CDR3 consists of 16 residues. The CDR3 is CASSQDYGQGTDTQYF. The CDR3 DNA reads as TGCGCCAGCAGCCAAGATTACGGACAGGGCACAGATACGCAGTATTTT.

This clone has more than one count but fewer than ten. V usage is TRBV28 and J usage is TRBJ1-2; 11 positions match TRBD1. The V and J ends lost 2 bases and 4 bases, in that order; junction bases with no gene match: 3. The germline gives CDR1 MDHEN, CDR2 SYDVKM. The CDR3 loop spans 15 amino acids. CDR3 loop: CASSLGTGGGYGYTF. The CDR3 nucleotides read TGTGCCAGCAGTTTAGGGACAGGGGGTGGCTATGGCTACACCTTC.

The chain is built from TRBV27 and TRBJ2-7, with TRBD1 matching 9 bases. V shed 2 bases and J 5 bases; nucleotides not matched to a gene: 4. The germline gives CDR1 MNHEY, CDR2 SMNVEV (reference sequence). This CDR3 comprises 14 residues. CDR3 sequence reads: CASSLNRGRDEQYF. The CDR3 DNA is TGTGCCAGCAGTTTAAACAGGGGGCGTGACGAGCAGTACTTC.

J is TRBJ2-5 and V is TRBV28; D is possibly TRBD2 (5 bases). The DNA end favors TRBJ2-7, so the J call may be wrong. The CDR3 is 14 amino acids. The germline CDR1 and CDR2 sequences are MDHEN and SYDVKM. CDR3 protein: CASSVSGSTREQYF. The CDR3 DNA reads TGTGCCAGCAGCGTGTCGGGGTCAACCCGCGAGCAGTACTTC.

DNA of the CDR3: TGCGCCAGCAGCCCCCAAAGCGAGGTCACTGAAGCTTTCTTT. Translated, it gives CASSPQSEVTEAFF. The rearrangement joins TRBV5-1 to TRBJ1-1; D unclear. Trimming stripped 4 bases from V and 4 bases from J, with 14 bases between. CDR1 SGHRS and CDR2 YFSETQ come from the germline V gene. There are 14 residues in the CDR3. Full variable domain (remainder filled in from reference TRBV5-1 and TRBJ1-1): KAGVTQTPRYLIKTRGQQVTLSCSPISGHRSVSWYQQTPGQGLQFLFEYFSETQRNKGNFPGRFSGRQFSNSRSEMNVSTLELGDSALYLCASSPQSEVTEAFFGQGTRLTVV.

V gene TRBV10-3 combines with J gene TRBJ2-1; TRBD1 matches at 10 bases. The CDR3 contains 15 residues. Per germline, CDR1 ENHRY and CDR2 SYGVKD. J lost 10 bases, V lost 3 bases, and 9 bases had no gene match. The CDR3, as DNA: TGTGCCATCAGTGAAAGGGACAGGGGAAAAATGGAGCAGTTCTTC. This codes for CAISERDRGKMEQFF.

The chain links TRBV6-4 to TRBJ2-3; maybe TRBD1 (6 bases). V lost 5 bases, J lost 0 bases, and 12 bases lay in between. Per germline, CDR1 MRHNA and CDR2 SNTAGT. There are 15 residues in the CDR3. CDR3 DNA sequence: TGTGCCAGCAGTTTGGACAGAACCAGCACAGATACGCAGTATTTT. Its translation is CASSLDRTSTDTQYF.

This sequence joins TRBV7-2 and TRBJ2-7; 11 nucleotides line up with TRBD1. The CDR3 covers 15 residues. J was trimmed by 3 bases and V by 6 bases; bases with no gene match: 7. CDR1 is SGHTA and CDR2 is FQGNSA in the germline V gene. The CDR3 region is CASREPGQGDYEQYF. CDR3 in DNA: TGTGCCAGCAGAGAGCCGGGACAGGGGGACTACGAGCAGTACTTC.

V usage is TRBV6-5 and J usage is TRBJ2-7; 8 nucleotides agree with TRBD1. Per germline, CDR1 MNHEY and CDR2 SVGAGI. This CDR3 has 16 amino acids. V gave up 0 bases and J gave up 3 bases; unmatched junction bases: 7. The CDR3 DNA reads TGTGCCAGCAGTTACTCCCTGGCGGGGACAGGCTACGAGCAGTACTTC. Protein sequence: CASSYSLAGTGYEQYF.

This clone was seen a handful of times. V is TRBV28 and J is TRBJ2-7; 9 nucleotides match TRBD1. This CDR3 spans 13 amino acids. Germline V lookup: CDR1 MDHEN, CDR2 SYDVKM. V lost 8 bases to trimming and J lost 5 bases; unmatched junction nucleotides: 7. The CDR3 loop reads CASLRDRAHEQYF. CDR3 DNA sequence: TGTGCCAGCCTAAGGGACAGGGCGCACGAGCAGTACTTC.

The chain uses TRBV15 and TRBJ1-2, with 9 bases aligning to TRBD1. Germline-derived CDR1 and CDR2 are LNHNV and YYDKDF (reference sequence). The ends lost 5 bases at V and 2 bases at J; junction bases unmatched: 6. The CDR3 consists of 15 residues. The CDR3 sequence is CATSRDRGANYGYTF. The CDR3 DNA follows: TGTGCCACCAGCCGTGACAGGGGGGCCAACTATGGCTACACCTTC.